The next 4 T cell receptor beta chains were all read from a single sample in a study of shared clonotypes between healthy human individuals. The table came from immunoSEQ multiplex PCR; TCRdb's copy has only in-frame clones and leaves some out. The sample lists millions of clones, around 95% occurring once. Sequencing input: naive CD4+ T cells sorted from blood. Described subset: CD45RA+ positively selected. These receptors originate from a man between 18 and 29 years old in good health.

The rearrangement uses TRBV29-1 and TRBJ2-1; tentatively, D is TRBD2 (6 bases). This CDR3 comprises 12 residues. Trimming pared 7 bases from V and 12 bases from J, leaving 19 bases between. Germline CDR1 reads SQVTM; CDR2 reads ANQGSEA. The CDR3 loop is CSAQWAGSAQFF. CDR3 DNA sequence: TGCAGCGCCCAGTGGGCGGGAAGCGCGCAGTTCTTC.

This chain connects TRBV6-1 to TRBJ1-4, with D possibly TRBD1 on 6 matching bases. The CDR3 contains 17 residues. Germline values: CDR1 MNHNS, CDR2 SASEGT. Trimming shortened V by 2 bases and J by 7 bases, and 20 bases separated the two germline ends. The CDR3 loop is CASSEMVAGGLGEKLFF. In DNA form, the CDR3 reads TGTGCCAGCAGTGAAATGGTTGCGGGGGGGCTCGGTGAAAAACTGTTTTTT.

The chain uses TRBV28 and TRBJ1-5; a possible D gene is TRBD1 (6 bases). This CDR3 is built from 14 residues. CDR1 MDHEN and CDR2 SYDVKM come from the germline V gene. V lost 8 bases to trimming and J lost 3 bases, with 14 bases between them. CDR3 region: CASGSTGYNQPQHF. CDR3 nucleotide sequence: TGTGCCAGCGGGTCGACAGGCTACAATCAGCCCCAGCATTTT.

This chain links TRBV18 with TRBJ2-7; TRBD2 agrees at 8 bases. The CDR3 is 18 residues long. V trimming: 4 bases; J trimming: 3 bases; junction bases outside the gene matches: 17. Germline lookup yields CDR1 KGHSH and CDR2 LQKENI. The CDR3 loop is CASSLLRGAGLAVYEQYF. In DNA form, the CDR3 reads TGTGCCAGCTCACTCTTGCGGGGGGCCGGACTAGCAGTCTACGAGCAGTACTTC.